This T cell receptor (beta chain) was captured in a study of cytomegalovirus exposure and HLA in healthy donors. Study-level background: Samples from HLA-typed donors yielded 85 million to 95 million unique TCRs in an early data release. Of all 380 or so donors who were genotyped, about 84% belonged to the Caucasian-associated ancestry cluster.

Primers included in the PCR were 60 Vbeta and 13 Jbeta primers. Assay used: immunoSEQ multiplex PCR; TCRdb lists only in-frame clones, some missing. In total, the table holds around 52,000 clones. Germline CDR1 and CDR2: SNHLY and FYNNEI. V shed 4 bases and J 0 bases; nucleotides not matched to a gene: 3. The CDR3 spans 15 residues. A word on this clone: Its antigen is still unknown.

General study points: Altogether, 160 or so TCR beta chains were recorded as cytomegalovirus-associated.

The sequence was obtained from a woman aged 50 to 65 in good health and CMV-seropositive. The specimen was PBMCs. The genes are TRBV2 and TRBJ1-5; TRBD1 matches 7 bases. The CDR3 spells CASSGQGYSNQPQHF. The CDR3 region has the DNA TGTGCCAGCAGTGGACAGGGTTATAGCAATCAGCCCCAGCATTTT.